This T cell receptor (beta chain) was documented in a study of T-cell memory formation after mild COVID-19. Germline V lookup: CDR1 SEHNR, CDR2 FQNEAQ (reference sequence). V was pared by 3 bases and J by 0 bases, with 9 bases between. This CDR3 has 14 amino acids. This clonotype was counted only a few times. The 5'RACE method, run with constant-segment primers, produced TCR alpha and TCR beta cDNA libraries (carrying sample barcodes and UMIs). TCRdb recomputed calls from the 5' RACE reads with MiXCR, one row per CDR3 protein. The table has fewer than 90,000 distinct CDR3 sequences, approximately 14% seen once.

The sequenced sample consisted of PBMCs or a T cell subset sorted from them (not recorded which). This chain joins TRBV7-9 and TRBJ2-7; D perhaps matches TRBD2 (6 bases). The clonotype originates from an adult woman who had mild COVID-19 (a few samples of this study predate the infection). Cell type and time point are not known. The CDR3 nucleotides are TGTGCCAGCAGCTTTGGAGGGATCTCCTACGAGCAGTACTTC. It codes for CASSFGGISYEQYF.